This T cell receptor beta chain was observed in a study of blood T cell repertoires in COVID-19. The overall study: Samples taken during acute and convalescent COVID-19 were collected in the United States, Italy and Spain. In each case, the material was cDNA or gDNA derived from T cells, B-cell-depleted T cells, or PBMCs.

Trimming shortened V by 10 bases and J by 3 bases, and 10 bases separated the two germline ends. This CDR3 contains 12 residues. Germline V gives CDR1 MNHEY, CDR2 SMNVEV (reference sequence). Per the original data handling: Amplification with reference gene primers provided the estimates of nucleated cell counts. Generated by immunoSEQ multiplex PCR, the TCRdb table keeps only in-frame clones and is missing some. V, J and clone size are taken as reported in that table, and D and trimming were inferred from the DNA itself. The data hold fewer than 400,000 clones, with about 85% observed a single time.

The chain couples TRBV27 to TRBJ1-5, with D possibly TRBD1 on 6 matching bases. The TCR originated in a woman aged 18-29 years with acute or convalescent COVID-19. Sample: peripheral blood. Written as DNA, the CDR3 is TGTGCCACCGGACAGTACAATCAGCCCCAGCATTTT. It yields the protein CATGQYNQPQHF.